The TCR beta chain described here comes from a study of blood T cell repertoires in COVID-19. Residents of about two dozen US areas, aged about 18 to 95 years, made up the participants. Germline CDR1 and CDR2: SGDLS and YYNGEE. The V gene end was trimmed by 6 bases and the J gene end by 1 base; junction bases not matched to a gene: 11. The CDR3 loop spans 16 amino acids. TCRdb's copy holds only in-frame clones and misses some; the assay was immunoSEQ multiplex PCR. Among about 360,000 clones listed, about 90% were seen once. The sample comprised PBMCs or T cells enriched from blood (not recorded which). The source is a man under 40 who had recovered from COVID-19. This chain joins TRBV9 and TRBJ2-5, with 8 positions matching TRBD2. The CDR3 protein is CASTLRTGGPQETQYF. In DNA, the CDR3 is TGTGCCAGCACCCTACGAACGGGGGGGCCCCAAGAGACCCAGTACTTC.